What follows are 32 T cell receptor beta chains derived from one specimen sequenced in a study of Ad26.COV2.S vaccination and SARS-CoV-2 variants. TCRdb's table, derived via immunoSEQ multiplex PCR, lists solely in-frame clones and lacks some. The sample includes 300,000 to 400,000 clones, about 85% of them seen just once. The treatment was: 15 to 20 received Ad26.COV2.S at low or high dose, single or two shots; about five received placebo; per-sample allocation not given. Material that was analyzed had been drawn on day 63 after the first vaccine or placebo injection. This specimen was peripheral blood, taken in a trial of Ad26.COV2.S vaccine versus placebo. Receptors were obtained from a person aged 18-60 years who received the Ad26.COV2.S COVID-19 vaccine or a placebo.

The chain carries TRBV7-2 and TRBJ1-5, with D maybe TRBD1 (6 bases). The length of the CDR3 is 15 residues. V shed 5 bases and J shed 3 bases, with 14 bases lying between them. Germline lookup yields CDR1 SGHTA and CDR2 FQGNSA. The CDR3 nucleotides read TGTGCCAGCAGCGCAGACAGGCCAATCAATCAGCCCCAGCATTTT. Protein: CASSADRPINQPQHF. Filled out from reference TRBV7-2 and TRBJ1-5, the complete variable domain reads GAGVSQSPSNKVTEKGKDVELRCDPISGHTALYWYRQSLGQGLEFLIYFQGNSAPDKSGLPSDRFSAERTGGSVSTLTIQRTQQEDSAVYLCASSADRPINQPQHFGDGTRLSIL.

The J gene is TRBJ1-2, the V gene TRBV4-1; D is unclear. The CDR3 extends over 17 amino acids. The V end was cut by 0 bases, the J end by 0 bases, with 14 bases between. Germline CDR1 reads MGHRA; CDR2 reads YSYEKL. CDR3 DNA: TGCGCCAGCAGCCAAGAGTCAAACCTAGGCTCTAACTATGGCTACACCTTC. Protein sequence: CASSQESNLGSNYGYTF.

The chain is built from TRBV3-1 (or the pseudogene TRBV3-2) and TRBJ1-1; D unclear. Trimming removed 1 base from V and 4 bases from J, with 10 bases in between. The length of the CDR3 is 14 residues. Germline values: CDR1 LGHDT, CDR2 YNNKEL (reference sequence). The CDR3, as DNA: TGTGCCAGCAGCCAAGTTAGGGTCGGCACTGAAGCTTTCTTT. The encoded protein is CASSQVRVGTEAFF.

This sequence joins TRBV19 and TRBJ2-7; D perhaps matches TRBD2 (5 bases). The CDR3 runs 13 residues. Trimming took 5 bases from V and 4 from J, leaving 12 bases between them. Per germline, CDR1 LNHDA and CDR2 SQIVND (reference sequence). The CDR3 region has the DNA TGTGCCAGTAGTCCGCGGACGGGATACGAGCAGTACTTC. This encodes CASSPRTGYEQYF.

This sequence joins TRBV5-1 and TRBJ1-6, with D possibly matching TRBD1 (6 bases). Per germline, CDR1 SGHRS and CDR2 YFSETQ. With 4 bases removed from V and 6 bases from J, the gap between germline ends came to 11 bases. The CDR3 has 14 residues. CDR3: CASSTTDSNSPLHF. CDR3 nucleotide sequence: TGCGCCAGCAGCACCACGGACAGTAATTCACCCCTCCACTTT.

This CDR3 reads CASSQPRGIQYF. CDR3 in DNA: TGTGCCAGCAGCCAACCTAGGGGCATTCAGTACTTC. This rearrangement joins TRBV7-3 to TRBJ2-4; tentatively, D is TRBD1 (5 bases). The germline V gene encodes CDR1 SGHTA and CDR2 FQGTGA. The CDR3 spans 12 residues. Trimming removed 5 bases at V and 9 bases at J, with 11 bases between.

CDR3 sequence reads: CASSLAYEGANSPLHF. The CDR3 bases are TGTGCCAGCAGCTTGGCATATGAAGGGGCCAATTCACCCCTCCACTTT. J is TRBJ1-6 and V is TRBV5-6, with D perhaps matching TRBD1 (5 bases). Deletions cut 0 bases from V and 7 bases from J, with 14 bases between. Germline CDR1 SGHDT, CDR2 YYEEEE. The CDR3 loop spans 16 amino acids.

CDR3 DNA sequence: TGTGCCAGCAGCTATGTACAGGGTGACTATGGCTACACCTTC. Protein sequence: CASSYVQGDYGYTF. The chain joins TRBV5-6 to TRBJ1-2; TRBD1 is a possible D gene (6 bases). The CDR3 spans 14 residues. Germline V gene sequence: CDR1 SGHDT, CDR2 YYEEEE. V lost 3 bases to trimming and J lost 3 bases, with 12 bases between them. The whole variable domain, remainder taken from reference TRBV5-6 and TRBJ1-2, is DAGVTQSPTHLIKTRGQQVTLRCSPKSGHDTVSWYQQALGQGPQFIFQYYEEEERQRGNFPDRFSGHQFPNYSSELNVNALLLGDSALYLCASSYVQGDYGYTFGSGTRLTVV.

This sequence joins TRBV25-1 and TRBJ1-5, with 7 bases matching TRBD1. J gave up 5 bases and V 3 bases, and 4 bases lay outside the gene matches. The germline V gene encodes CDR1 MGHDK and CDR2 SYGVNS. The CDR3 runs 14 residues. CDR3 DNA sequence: TGTGCCAGCAGTGAGCAGGGGGGGTATCAGCCCCAGCATTTT. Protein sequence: CASSEQGGYQPQHF.

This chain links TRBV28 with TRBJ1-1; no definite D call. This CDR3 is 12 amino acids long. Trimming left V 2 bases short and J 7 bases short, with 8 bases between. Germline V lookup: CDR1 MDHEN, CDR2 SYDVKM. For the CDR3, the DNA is TGTGCCAGCAGTTTAAAAGGGTATGAAGCTTTCTTT. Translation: CASSLKGYEAFF.

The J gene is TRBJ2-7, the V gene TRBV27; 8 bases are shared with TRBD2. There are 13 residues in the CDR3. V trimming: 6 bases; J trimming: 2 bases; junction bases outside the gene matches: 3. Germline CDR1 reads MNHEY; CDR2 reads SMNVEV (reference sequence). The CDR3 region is CASSAGGPYEQYF. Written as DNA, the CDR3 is TGTGCCAGCAGCGCGGGGGGCCCCTACGAGCAGTACTTC.

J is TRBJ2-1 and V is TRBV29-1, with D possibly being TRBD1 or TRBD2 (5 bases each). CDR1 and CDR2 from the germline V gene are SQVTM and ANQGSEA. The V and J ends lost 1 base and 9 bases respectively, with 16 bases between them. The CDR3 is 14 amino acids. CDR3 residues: CSVEVGRTRGEQFF. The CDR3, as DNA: TGCAGCGTTGAAGTCGGGCGGACACGGGGTGAGCAGTTCTTC.

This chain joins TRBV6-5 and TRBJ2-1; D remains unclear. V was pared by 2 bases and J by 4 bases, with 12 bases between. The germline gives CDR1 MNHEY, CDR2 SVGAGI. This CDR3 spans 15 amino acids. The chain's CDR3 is CASSYAAENYNEQFF. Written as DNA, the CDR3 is TGTGCCAGCAGTTACGCGGCAGAAAATTACAATGAGCAGTTCTTC.

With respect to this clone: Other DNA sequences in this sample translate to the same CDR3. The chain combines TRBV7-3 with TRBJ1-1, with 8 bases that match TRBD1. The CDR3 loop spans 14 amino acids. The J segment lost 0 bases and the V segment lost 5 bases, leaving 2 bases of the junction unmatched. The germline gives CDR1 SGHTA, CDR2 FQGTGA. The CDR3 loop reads CASSQDRVNTEAFF. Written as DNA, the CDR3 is TGTGCCAGCAGCCAGGACAGGGTGAACACTGAAGCTTTCTTT.

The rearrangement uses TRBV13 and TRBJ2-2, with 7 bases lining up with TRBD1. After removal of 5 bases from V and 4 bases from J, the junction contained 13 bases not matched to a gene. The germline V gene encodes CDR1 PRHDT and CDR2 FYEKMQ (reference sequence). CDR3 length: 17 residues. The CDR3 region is CASSVGPGGSGTGELFF. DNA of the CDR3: TGTGCCAGCAGCGTCGGCCCAGGGGGTTCGGGCACCGGGGAGCTGTTTTTT.

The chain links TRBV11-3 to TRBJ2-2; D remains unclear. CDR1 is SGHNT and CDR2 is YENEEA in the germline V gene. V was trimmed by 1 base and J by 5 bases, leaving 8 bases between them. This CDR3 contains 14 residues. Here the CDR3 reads CASSLGQVTGELFF. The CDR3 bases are TGTGCCAGCAGCTTAGGGCAGGTTACCGGGGAGCTGTTTTTT.

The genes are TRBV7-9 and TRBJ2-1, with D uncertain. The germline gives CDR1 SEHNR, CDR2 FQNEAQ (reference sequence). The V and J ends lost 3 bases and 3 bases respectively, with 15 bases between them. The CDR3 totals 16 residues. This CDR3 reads CASSFGQFVNYNEQFF. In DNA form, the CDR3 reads TGTGCCAGCAGCTTTGGGCAGTTCGTAAACTACAATGAGCAGTTCTTC.

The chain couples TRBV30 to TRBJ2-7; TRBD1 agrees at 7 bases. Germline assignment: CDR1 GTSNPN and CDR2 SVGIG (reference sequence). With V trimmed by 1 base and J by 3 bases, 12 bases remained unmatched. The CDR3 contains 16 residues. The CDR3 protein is CAWSGSGTDISYEQYF. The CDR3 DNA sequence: TGTGCCTGGAGTGGTTCCGGGACAGACATAAGCTACGAGCAGTACTTC.

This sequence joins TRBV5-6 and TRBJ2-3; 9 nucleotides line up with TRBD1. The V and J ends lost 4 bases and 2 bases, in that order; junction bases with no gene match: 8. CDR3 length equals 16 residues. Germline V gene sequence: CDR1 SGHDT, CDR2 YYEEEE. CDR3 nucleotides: TGTGCCAGCAGCCTATGGACAGGGGTGAACACAGATACGCAGTATTTT. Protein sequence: CASSLWTGVNTDTQYF.

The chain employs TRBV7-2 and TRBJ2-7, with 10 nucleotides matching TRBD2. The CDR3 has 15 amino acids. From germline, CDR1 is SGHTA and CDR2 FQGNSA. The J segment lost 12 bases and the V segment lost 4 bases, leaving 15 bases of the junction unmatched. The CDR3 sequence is CASSSTLIAGGAGYF. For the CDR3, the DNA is TGTGCCAGCAGCTCCACTCTAATAGCGGGAGGAGCGGGGTACTTC.

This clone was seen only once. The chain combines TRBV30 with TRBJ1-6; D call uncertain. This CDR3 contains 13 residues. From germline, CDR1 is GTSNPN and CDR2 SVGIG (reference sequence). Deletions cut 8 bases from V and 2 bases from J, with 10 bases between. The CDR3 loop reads CAGHMTYNSPLHF. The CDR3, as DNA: TGTGCCGGGCACATGACCTATAATTCACCCCTCCACTTT.

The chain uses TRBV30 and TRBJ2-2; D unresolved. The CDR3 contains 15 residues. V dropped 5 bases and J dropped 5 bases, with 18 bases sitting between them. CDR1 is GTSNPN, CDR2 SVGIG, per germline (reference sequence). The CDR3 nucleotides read TGTGCCTGGTCCGTTTTTCCAGGTGGGACCGGGGAGCTGTTTTTT. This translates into CAWSVFPGGTGELFF.

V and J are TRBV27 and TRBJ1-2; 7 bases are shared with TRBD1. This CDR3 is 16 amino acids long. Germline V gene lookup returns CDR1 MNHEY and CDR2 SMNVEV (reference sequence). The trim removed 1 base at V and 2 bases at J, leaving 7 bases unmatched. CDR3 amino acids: CASSLLGGQKNYGYTF. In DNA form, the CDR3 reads TGTGCCAGCAGTTTATTGGGGGGACAGAAGAACTATGGCTACACCTTC.

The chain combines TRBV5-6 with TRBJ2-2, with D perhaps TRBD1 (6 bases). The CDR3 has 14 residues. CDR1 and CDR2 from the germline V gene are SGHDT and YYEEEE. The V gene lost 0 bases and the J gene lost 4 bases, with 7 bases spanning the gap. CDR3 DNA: TGTGCCAGCAGCTTGGCAGGGGCCACCGGGGAGCTGTTTTTT. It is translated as CASSLAGATGELFF.

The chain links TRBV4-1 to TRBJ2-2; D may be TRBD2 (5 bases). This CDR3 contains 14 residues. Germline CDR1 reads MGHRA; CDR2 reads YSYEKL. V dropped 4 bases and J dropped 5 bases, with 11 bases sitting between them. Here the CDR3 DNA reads TGCGCCAGCAGCCCGGGGATAACAACCGGGGAGCTGTTTTTT. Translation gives CASSPGITTGELFF.

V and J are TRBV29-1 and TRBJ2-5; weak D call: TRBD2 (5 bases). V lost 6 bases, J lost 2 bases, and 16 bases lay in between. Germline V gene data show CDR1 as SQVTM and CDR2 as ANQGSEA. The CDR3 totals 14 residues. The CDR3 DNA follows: TGCAGCGTCGGGATACTACTGATTCAAGAGACCCAGTACTTC. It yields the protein CSVGILLIQETQYF.

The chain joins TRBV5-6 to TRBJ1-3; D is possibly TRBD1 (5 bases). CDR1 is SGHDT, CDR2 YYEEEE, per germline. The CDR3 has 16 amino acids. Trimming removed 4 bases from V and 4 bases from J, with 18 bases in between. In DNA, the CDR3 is TGTGCCAGCAGCCCAAATTTTGGGGGGAACGGAAACACCATATATTTT. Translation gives CASSPNFGGNGNTIYF.

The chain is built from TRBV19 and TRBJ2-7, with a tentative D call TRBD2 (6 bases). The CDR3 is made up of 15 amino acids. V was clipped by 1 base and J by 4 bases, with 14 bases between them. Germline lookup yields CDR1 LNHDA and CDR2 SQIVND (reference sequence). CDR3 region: CASSIVGKGGYEQYF. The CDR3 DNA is TGTGCCAGTAGTATAGTGGGCAAGGGAGGATACGAGCAGTACTTC. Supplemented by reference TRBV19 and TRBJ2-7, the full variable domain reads DGGITQSPKYLFRKEGQNVTLSCEQNLNHDAMYWYRQDPGQGLRLIYYSQIVNDFQKGDIAEGYSVSREKKESFPLTVTSAQKNPTAFYLCASSIVGKGGYEQYFGPGTRLTVT.

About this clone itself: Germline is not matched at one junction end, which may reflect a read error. CDR3 amino acids: CASSQQGYDSPLHF. The CDR3 region has the DNA TGTGCCAGCTCGCAACAGGGCTATGATTCACCCCTCCACTTT. The V call is TRBV18, the J call TRBJ1-6; D may be TRBD1 (6 bases). Germline CDR1 KGHSH, CDR2 LQKENI. The CDR3 is 14 residues long. The full variable domain, completed using reference TRBV18 and TRBJ1-6, is NAGVMQNPRHLVRRRGQEARLRCSPMKGHSHVYWYRQLPEEGLKFMVYLQKENIIDESGMPKERFSAEFPKEGPSILRIQQVVRGDSAAYFCASSQQGYDSPLHFGNGTRLTVT.

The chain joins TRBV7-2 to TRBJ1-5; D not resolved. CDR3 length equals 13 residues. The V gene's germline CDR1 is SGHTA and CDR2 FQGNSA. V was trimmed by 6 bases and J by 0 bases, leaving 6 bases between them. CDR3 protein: CASRTYSNQPQHF. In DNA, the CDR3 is TGTGCCAGCAGGACCTATAGCAATCAGCCCCAGCATTTT.

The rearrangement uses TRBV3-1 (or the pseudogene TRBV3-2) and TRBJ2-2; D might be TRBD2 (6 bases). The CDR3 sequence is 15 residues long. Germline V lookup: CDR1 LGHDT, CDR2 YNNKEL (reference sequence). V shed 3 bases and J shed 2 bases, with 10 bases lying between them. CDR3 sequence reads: CASSQWDFNTGELFF. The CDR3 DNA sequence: TGTGCCAGCAGCCAGTGGGACTTTAACACCGGGGAGCTGTTTTTT.

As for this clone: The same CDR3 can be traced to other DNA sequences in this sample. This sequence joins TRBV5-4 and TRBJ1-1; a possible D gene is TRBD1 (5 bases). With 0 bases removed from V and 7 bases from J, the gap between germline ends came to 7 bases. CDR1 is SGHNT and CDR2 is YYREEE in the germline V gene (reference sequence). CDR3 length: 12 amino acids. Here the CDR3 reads CASSLGTGEAFF. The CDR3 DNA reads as TGTGCCAGCAGCTTGGGAACAGGTGAAGCTTTCTTT.